These T cell receptor beta chains were read from a single sample in a study of chemoradiotherapy in HPV16-positive cancers. Sequencing used immunoSEQ multiplex PCR; TCRdb keeps in-frame clones, though not all of them. This sample has tens of thousands of clones, with roughly 92% found just once. The input for sequencing was blood, taken from a patient who underwent chemoradiotherapy. These receptors all come from a human donor with HPV-associated anogenital cancer. CDR3s include the opening cysteine and the closing phenylalanine or tryptophan. Clone size appears in some rows only: once, few, many, or a class for an expanded clone.

J	V	size	CDR3
TRBJ1-2	TRBV7-2	NA	CASSLDGGARGYTF
TRBJ2-5	TRBV7-2	NA	CATKRGPHIGETQYF
TRBJ2-2	TRBV7-9	NA	CAPTAWGANTGELFF
TRBJ2-1	TRBV11-2	NA	CASSTGETGVQFF
TRBJ2-2	TRBV4-2	once	CASSQVQGAGTGELFF
TRBJ2-3	TRBV4-3	NA	CASSQRTGGTDTQYF
TRBJ2-3	TRBV7-9	few	CASSLGLAGADTQYF
TRBJ2-5	TRBV10-3	NA	CAISDPTSGKGETQYF
TRBJ1-2	TRBV5-5	NA	CASSPPGTGVANYGYTF
TRBJ2-7	TRBV29-1	NA	CSALDWGYEQYF
TRBJ1-5	TRBV5-1	once	CASRSGTGSNQPQHF
TRBJ1-5	TRBV6-5	NA	CASSYSRGFQPQHF
TRBJ1-1	TRBV28	NA	CASSERPRFTEAFF
TRBJ2-2	TRBV23-1	NA	CACGPDRDTGELFF
TRBJ1-1	TRBV18	once	CASSPTGVNTEAFF
TRBJ2-3	TRBV9	NA	CASSVALDTQYF
TRBJ1-5	TRBV19	NA	CASSKTGGAISNQPQHF
TRBJ1-1	TRBV7-2	once	CASSITTNTEAFF
TRBJ1-4	TRBV7-2	NA	CASSLDPGGEKLFF
TRBJ1-1	TRBV7-9	NA	CASSQGGGLNTEAFF
TRBJ2-2	TRBV5-1	NA	CASSLRQGVTGELFF
TRBJ2-1	TRBV4-3	NA	CASSQEAASSYNEQFF
TRBJ1-6	TRBV27	NA	CASSPAQGSPGPLHF
TRBJ1-1	TRBV27	NA	CASSPDSDPSEAFF
TRBJ1-5	TRBV7-2	NA	CASSSGQVSNQPQHF
TRBJ2-2	TRBV11-3	NA	CASSYRAGAANTGELFF
TRBJ2-1	TRBV9	NA	CASSVGSGDSYNEQFF
TRBJ1-2	TRBV6-6	NA	CASRSPRDSPYGYTF
TRBJ2-6	TRBV13	NA	CASSLVGATGGLSGANVLTF
TRBJ2-1	TRBV7-9	NA	CASMTSGMDEQFF
TRBJ2-1	TRBV11-3	NA	CASSLTQRSSQFF
TRBJ1-2	TRBV6-1	NA	CASSLDGAGNYGYTF
TRBJ2-5	TRBV7-8	NA	CASSQQTGAYQETQYF
TRBJ1-3	TRBV19	NA	CASSKGGRSSGNTIYF
TRBJ2-5	TRBV6-5	NA	CATKYKGQVKETQYF
TRBJ2-2	TRBV9	NA	CASSVVGNTGELFF
TRBJ2-5	TRBV25-1	NA	CASSLGTYRWETQYF
TRBJ1-3	TRBV7-9	NA	CASSRTDRFDASSGNTIYF
TRBJ2-5	TRBV7-3	few	CASSLKVGISETQYF
TRBJ1-4	TRBV2	NA	CASMYGVNEKLFF
TRBJ1-1	TRBV18	once	CASSPDYGGEAFF
TRBJ1-2	TRBV7-9	NA	CASSFIGYGYTF
TRBJ2-7	TRBV18	NA	CASSPRQGASYEQYF